This T cell receptor (beta chain) was obtained from a study of Ad26.COV2.S vaccination and SARS-CoV-2 variants. Overall study findings and caveats: Vaccine recipients surpassed placebo recipients in spike-specific TCR breadth. Total responses of T cells may have been underestimated by the analyses of TCR breadth and depth.

Concerning this clone itself: Antigen: not known.

Repertoires were generated with immunoSEQ multiplex PCR, while TCRdb's copy carries only in-frame clones and drops some. The top ten hold 1.9% of the sample, which has 350,000 to 400,000 clones, approximately 91% seen once. Regarding treatment: some 19 received Ad26.COV2.S at low or high dose, single or two shots; about 5 received placebo; per-sample allocation not given. Collection of samples fell on day 63 after the first vaccine or placebo injection. Wuhan-strain spike was delivered by a replication-incompetent Ad26 vector. The ends lost 2 bases at V and 5 bases at J; junction bases unmatched: 11. The CDR3 is 17 amino acids. Germline V gene lookup returns CDR1 ENHRY and CDR2 SYGVKD.

The source material was peripheral blood, sampled in a trial of Ad26.COV2.S vaccine versus placebo. The source of this sequence is a person aged 18-65 years who received the Ad26.COV2.S COVID-19 vaccine or a placebo. J is TRBJ2-2 and V is TRBV10-3; 7 bases line up with TRBD2. CDR3 nucleotides: TGTGCCATCAGTGAGCCCCGGGGGGAGAGGAGGACCGGGGAGCTGTTTTTT. Protein sequence: CAISEPRGERRTGELFF.